These T cell receptor beta chains were read from a single sample in a study of metastatic and nonmetastatic thyroid tumors. Using MiXCR, TCRdb reanalyzed the PCR reads. The sample shows about 33,000 clones, roughly 10% of them seen only once. Input material: blood. Receptors originate from a female donor with papillary thyroid cancer or a benign thyroid nodule (not recorded which). Some clones in this sample may be carry-over from other donors' samples. CDR3s include the opening cysteine and the closing phenylalanine or tryptophan. Each record gives: V gene, CDR3 protein.

TRBV24-1 | CATRDLTPNNEQFF
TRBV9 | CASSVNWLDNEQFF
TRBV5-4 | CASSLRVGFTEAFF
TRBV19 | CASRGGRATYNEQFF
TRBV27 | CASSSGSAHEQYF
TRBV18 | CASSPSSRQAQNQPQHF
TRBV12-3/TRBV12-4 | CASSFRGGYTF
TRBV6-1 | CASSDGTIGHEQFF
TRBV10-2 | CASSERSRPTDTQYF
TRBV7-2 | CASSPGRWGTGELFF
TRBV5-4 | CASSLGLATGELFF
TRBV6-2/TRBV6-3 | CASSYGGTGENEQYF
TRBV19 | CASSWTAPVYGYTF
TRBV14 | CASSQEYEQYF
TRBV30 | CAWNQGRGGTEAFF
TRBV4-1 | CASSQDGQPSTLMNTEAFF
TRBV6-6 | CASSYSRLYNEQFF
TRBV6-5 | CASSDSPRGSPYEQYF
TRBV12-3/TRBV12-4 | CASSGGLAPLTPYNEQFF
TRBV28 | CASRGPNSPLHF
TRBV5-6 | CASTPNRGLGANVLTF
TRBV5-4 | CASSYAGNTEAFF
TRBV3-1 | CASSQYSGSYNEQFF
TRBV7-3 | CASSLISSTDTQYF
TRBV27 | CASSGTSGRSHEQFF
TRBV4-3 | CASSRYPTGAGTDTQYF
TRBV28 | CASSAADQETQYF
TRBV24-1 | CATRASGPRGETQYF
TRBV28 | CASSPPNQPQHF
TRBV27 | CASSPTDTLEKLFF
TRBV14 | CASSLGGEYGYTF
TRBV7-6 | CASSLTAAPSTDTQYF
TRBV2 | CASRTTRAGSNQPQHF
TRBV10-3 | CAISESTAPQETQYF
TRBV28 | CASSLPQGLGYTF
TRBV6-1 | CASTSGTGVSLGYEQYF
TRBV5-1 | CASSFIEGGGETQYF
TRBV30 | CAWSVGTPDTQYF
TRBV2 | CASSSRREGTDTQYF
TRBV19 | CASSIGNEQFF
TRBV7-2 | CASSLKRDITYEQYF
TRBV20-1 | CSARDWLAGVTYNEQFF
TRBV9 | CASSPTSGPGYNEQFF
TRBV5-1 | CASARSQGVNEKLFF
TRBV11-3 | CASSLVGPGLHSAGANVLTF
TRBV2 | CASSERRSTDTQYF
TRBV6-5 | CASSYSRQGASNEKLFF
TRBV28 | CASSRPQGLEGYTF
TRBV11-2 | CASSPDRGLAFF